The 9 T cell receptor beta chains in this list originate from one sample, sequenced in a study of early T cells in non-severe SARS-CoV-2 infection. TCRdb reprocessed the 5' RACE reads with MiXCR, giving one entry per CDR3 protein. The table lists nearly 55,000 distinct CDR3 sequences, around 8% of them singletons. The sequencing used whole blood, collected at baseline. The receptors were sampled from an adult who was a healthcare worker with PCR-confirmed SARS-CoV-2 infection or an uninfected control (not recorded which).

This clonotype has at least ten counts. The chain combines TRBV29-1 with TRBJ1-1; TRBD1 might be the D (5 bases). In germline, CDR1 is SQVTM, CDR2 ANQGSEA. The CDR3 runs 14 residues. Trimming left V 4 bases short and J 4 bases short, with 16 bases between. The CDR3 region is CSVVPRQGGTEAFF. The CDR3 DNA reads as TGCAGCGTTGTACCCCGCCAGGGTGGCACTGAAGCTTTCTTT.

This clonotype was picked up many times. This chain connects TRBV9 to TRBJ2-4; maybe TRBD2 (6 bases). Germline V gives CDR1 SGDLS, CDR2 YYNGEE. CDR3 length equals 16 residues. The V and J ends lost 0 bases and 2 bases respectively, with 12 bases between them. CDR3 sequence reads: CASSVDGGATKNIQYF. The CDR3, as DNA: TGTGCCAGCAGCGTAGACGGGGGAGCGACCAAAAACATTCAGTACTTC. The full variable domain, in which reference TRBV9 and TRBJ2-4 provide the parts outside the CDR3, is DSGVTQTPKHLITATGQRVTLRCSPRSGDLSVYWYQQSLDQGLQFLIQYYNGEERAKGNILERFSAQQFPDLHSELNLSSLELGDSALYFCASSVDGGATKNIQYFGAGTRLSVL.

The CDR3 reads CASNPPGGQGYTF. As DNA, the CDR3 is TGTGCCAGCAACCCTCCCGGGGGGCAAGGCTACACCTTC. The chain uses TRBV28 and TRBJ1-2, with a weak D call TRBD1 (6 bases). Germline CDR1 MDHEN, CDR2 SYDVKM. This CDR3 region has 13 residues. V gave up 7 bases and J gave up 8 bases, with 17 bases separating them.

The V call is TRBV28, the J call TRBJ2-7, with D uncertain. Trimming removed 2 bases at V and 1 base at J, with 6 bases between. The CDR3 covers 13 residues. Germline lookup yields CDR1 MDHEN and CDR2 SYDVKM. CDR3 amino acids: CASSLASSYEQYF. Written as DNA, the CDR3 is TGTGCCAGCAGTTTAGCCTCTTCCTACGAGCAGTACTTC.

This clonotype was seen only a few times. The gene calls are TRBV7-6 and TRBJ2-5; TRBD2 aligns across 14 bases. The trim removed 5 bases at V and 5 bases at J, leaving 7 bases unmatched. Germline lookup yields CDR1 SGHVS and CDR2 FNYEAQ. CDR3 size: 16 residues. CDR3 amino acids: CASSAGTSGSYETQYF. The CDR3 nucleotides are TGTGCCAGCAGCGCAGGGACTAGCGGGAGTTATGAGACCCAGTACTTC.

This clonotype has a handful of counts. The chain employs TRBV19 and TRBJ2-7, with D hard to call. V was clipped by 1 base and J by 2 bases, with 12 bases between them. The CDR3 is 15 amino acids. Germline CDR1 and CDR2: LNHDA and SQIVND (reference sequence). The CDR3 DNA is TGTGCCAGTAGTATAGGAAATCTTCCGGCCTACGAGCAGTACTTC. It yields the protein CASSIGNLPAYEQYF.

V and J are TRBV12-5 and TRBJ2-2; D is unresolved. The germline V gene has CDR1 LGHNT and CDR2 FRNRAP. There are 13 residues in the CDR3. The ends were cut back, 0 bases at V and 8 bases at J, with 7 bases in the middle. The CDR3 reads CASGLVSTGELFF. DNA of the CDR3: TGTGCTAGTGGTTTGGTGTCCACTGGGGAGCTGTTTTTT.

This sequence joins TRBV28 and TRBJ2-1; 10 nucleotides agree with TRBD1. The J segment lost 6 bases and the V segment lost 1 base, leaving 3 bases of the junction unmatched. CDR1 is MDHEN and CDR2 is SYDVKM in the germline V gene. CDR3 size: 15 residues. The CDR3 region has the DNA TGTGCCAGCAGTTTATCGGGACAGGGGACCAATGAGCAGTTCTTC. It codes for CASSLSGQGTNEQFF.

There are a few counts of this clonotype. V is TRBV24-1 and J is TRBJ2-3, with TRBD2 as a possible D gene (5 bases). This CDR3 region has 14 residues. CDR1 is KGHDR and CDR2 is SFDVKD in the germline V gene. V was shortened by 4 bases and J by 4 bases, with 11 bases between the two germline ends. The CDR3 region is CATSDPSGADTQYF. The CDR3 DNA sequence: TGTGCCACCAGTGACCCATCCGGGGCAGATACGCAGTATTTT.